The clone carrying this T cell receptor (beta chain) has a handful of counts. As yet, its antigen is unknown. Produced via immunoSEQ multiplex PCR; TCRdb's table is partial and in-frame only. The data contain about 23,000 clones, 75% to 80% of them seen just once; the ten biggest clones take up approximately 14%. CD4+ T cells from unexposed donors were obtained before the COVID-19 pandemic (2011-2018). Isolation of CD4+ T cells took place after around eleven days in culture. Per the germline V gene, CDR1 is LNHDA and CDR2 is SQIVND (reference sequence). This CDR3 has 13 residues. Trimming removed 6 bases from V and 0 bases from J, with 8 bases in between. These data belong to a study of CD4 T cells in relation to SARS-CoV-2 and coronaviruses. Study in general: ViraFEST: approximately 10-day antigen culture of PBMCs, then TCR beta CDR3 sequencing. The negative reference was HIV-1 Nef peptide pool or peptide-free culture.

Regarding the study as a whole: In 55% to 75% of donors, memory CD4+ clonotypes crossrecognized SARS-CoV-2 and at least one common cold coronavirus spike.

The sample consisted of CD4+ T cells from PBMCs, cultured in vitro. V and J are TRBV19 and TRBJ1-2; unclear D gene. This TCR was recovered from a human donor in good health. In DNA form, the CDR3 reads TGTGCCAGTAGCCCCCAGGCTAACTATGGCTACACCTTC. Protein sequence: CASSPQANYGYTF.